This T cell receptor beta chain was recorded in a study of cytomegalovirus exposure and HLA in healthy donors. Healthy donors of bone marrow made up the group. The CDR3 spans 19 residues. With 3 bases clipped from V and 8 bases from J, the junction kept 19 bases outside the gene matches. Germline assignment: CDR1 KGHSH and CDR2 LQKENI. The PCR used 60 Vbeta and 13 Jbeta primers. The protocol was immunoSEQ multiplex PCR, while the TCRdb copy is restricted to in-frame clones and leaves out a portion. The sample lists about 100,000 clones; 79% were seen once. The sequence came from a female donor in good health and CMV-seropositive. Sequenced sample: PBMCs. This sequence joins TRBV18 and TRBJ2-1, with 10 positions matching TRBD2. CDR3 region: CASSPAASGGPSGSDEQFF. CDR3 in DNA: TGTGCCAGCTCACCGGCAGCTAGCGGGGGCCCTTCGGGGTCTGATGAGCAGTTCTTC. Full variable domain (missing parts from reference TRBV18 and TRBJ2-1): NAGVMQNPRHLVRRRGQEARLRCSPMKGHSHVYWYRQLPEEGLKFMVYLQKENIIDESGMPKERFSAEFPKEGPSILRIQQVVRGDSAAYFCASSPAASGGPSGSDEQFFGPGTRLTVL.